The 24 T cell receptor beta chains below all came from one sample that was sequenced in a study of blood T cell repertoires in COVID-19. The table came from immunoSEQ multiplex PCR; TCRdb's copy has only in-frame clones and leaves some out. The table lists fewer than 150,000 clones, about 82% of them singletons. The sequenced material came from peripheral blood. Source of these receptors: a man aged 50-60 years with acute or convalescent COVID-19.

This clone was observed a few times. The chain combines TRBV14 with TRBJ1-2; TRBD1 is a possible D gene (6 bases). The CDR3 totals 16 residues. Germline V gene sequence: CDR1 SGHDN, CDR2 FVKESK. Trimming took 3 bases from V and 3 from J, leaving 17 bases between them. CDR3 sequence reads: CASSHKPGTLDYGYTF. CDR3 nucleotide sequence: TGTGCCAGCAGCCATAAGCCCGGGACATTAGACTATGGCTACACCTTC.

Concerning this clone itself: Its ends do not fully match the called genes, so a read error is possible. This chain connects TRBV10-3 to TRBJ1-2, with 7 positions matching TRBD1. Germline values: CDR1 ENHRY, CDR2 SYGVKD. This CDR3 has 15 amino acids. The CDR3: CAISENGPQGGELGF. The CDR3 bases are TGTGCCATCAGTGAAAACGGCCCCCAGGGGGGCGAGTTAGGCTTC.

This clone was found once. The chain carries TRBV6-6 and TRBJ2-7; D perhaps matches TRBD1 (5 bases). This CDR3 has 14 amino acids. CDR1 and CDR2 from the germline V gene are MNHNY and SVGAGI (reference sequence). Trimming took off 5 bases at V and 4 bases at J, with 15 bases between the two ends. The DNA for the CDR3 is TGTGCCAGCAGTGGACACCCAAGTGGGTACGAGCAGTACTTC. Translation gives CASSGHPSGYEQYF.

The rearrangement uses TRBV12-3 or TRBV12-4 and TRBJ1-5; unclear D gene. V lost 4 bases to trimming and J lost 5 bases, with 9 bases between them. This CDR3 spans 13 amino acids. DNA of the CDR3: TGTGCCAGCAGTTACCAGGAGGATCAGCCCCAGCATTTT. Translating gives CASSYQEDQPQHF.

The chain recombines TRBV5-1 with TRBJ1-3; TRBD1 aligns across 8 bases. Germline lookup yields CDR1 SGHRS and CDR2 YFSETQ. The V gene end was trimmed by 4 bases and the J gene end by 4 bases; junction bases not matched to a gene: 4. The CDR3 contains 14 residues. The CDR3 bases are TGCGCCAGCAGCGCCGGACAGGGAGGAAACACCATATATTTT. Residues: CASSAGQGGNTIYF.

This clone was seen only a few times. The chain employs TRBV13 and TRBJ2-3; TRBD2 agrees at 9 bases. The CDR3 sequence is 18 residues long. V was pared by 1 base and J by 0 bases, with 8 bases of the junction left unmatched. CDR1 and CDR2 (germline): PRHDT, FYEKMQ (reference sequence). CDR3 coding DNA: TGTGCCAGCAGCTTAGCGGCTAGCGGGGCCCCAAGCACAGATACGCAGTATTTT. It encodes CASSLAASGAPSTDTQYF.

The chain combines TRBV20-1 with TRBJ2-7, with D possibly matching TRBD2 (6 bases). This CDR3 region has 15 residues. The germline V gene has CDR1 DFQATT and CDR2 SNEGSKA (reference sequence). V lost 3 bases to trimming and J lost 3 bases, with 18 bases between them. The CDR3 DNA reads as TGCAGTGCTAGTGGGGGTAGCGGATACAACTACGAGCAGTACTTC. The encoded protein is CSASGGSGYNYEQYF.

This rearrangement joins TRBV6-5 to TRBJ2-7, with TRBD2 identical over 11 bases. The junction had 6 bases not matched to a gene; V was cut back by 4 bases and J by 4 bases. This CDR3 contains 15 residues. CDR1 and CDR2 (germline): MNHEY, SVGAGI. This CDR3 is CASSFRLAGGYEQYF. CDR3 in DNA: TGTGCCAGCAGTTTCCGCCTAGCGGGGGGATACGAGCAGTACTTC.

The gene calls are TRBV3-1 (or the pseudogene TRBV3-2) and TRBJ2-7; a possible D gene is TRBD2 (6 bases). Trimming stripped 1 base from V and 3 bases from J, with 13 bases between. CDR1 and CDR2 from the germline V gene are LGHDT and YNNKEL (reference sequence). The CDR3 runs 15 residues. The CDR3 region has the DNA TGTGCCAGCAGCCAAGCAATCGGGAGCAGCTACGAGCAGTACTTC. It yields the protein CASSQAIGSSYEQYF.

This sequence joins TRBV7-6 and TRBJ2-7, with D possibly being TRBD1 (6 bases). CDR1 is SGHVS, CDR2 FNYEAQ, per germline. V lost 3 bases to trimming and J lost 2 bases, with 14 bases between them. This CDR3 contains 15 residues. The CDR3 region is CASSFGDTLAYEQYF. The CDR3 DNA is TGTGCCAGCAGCTTTGGGGACACCCTTGCCTACGAGCAGTACTTC.

The V call is TRBV10-2, the J call TRBJ2-1, with TRBD2 matching over 15 bases. The J segment lost 0 bases and the V segment lost 0 bases, leaving 3 bases of the junction unmatched. The germline gives CDR1 WSHSY, CDR2 SAAADI. This CDR3 comprises 19 residues. CDR3 DNA sequence: TGCGCCAGCAGTGAGTCGGGACTAGCGGGAGGCCGCTCCTACAATGAGCAGTTCTTC. It codes for CASSESGLAGGRSYNEQFF.

The chain combines TRBV18 with TRBJ2-1; D possibly corresponds to TRBD1 (7 bases). The CDR3 runs 15 residues. Deletions cut 3 bases from V and 9 bases from J, with 18 bases between. Germline V gene data show CDR1 as KGHSH and CDR2 as LQKENI. The CDR3, as DNA: TGTGCCAGCTCACCGACAGGGCAGGGGAGGTCTGAGCAGTTCTTC. Amino acids: CASSPTGQGRSEQFF.

The chain employs TRBV5-4 and TRBJ1-4; 9 positions match TRBD1. The CDR3 has 15 amino acids. V was pared by 3 bases and J by 7 bases, with 7 bases of the junction left unmatched. Germline CDR1 reads SGHNT; CDR2 reads YYREEE (reference sequence). The DNA of the CDR3 is TGTGCCAGCAGCTCGAAACAGGGGGCGCTTGAAAAACTGTTTTTT. Translated, it gives CASSSKQGALEKLFF.

V and J are TRBV4-1 and TRBJ1-5; D call uncertain. The CDR3 sequence is 19 residues long. V was clipped by 4 bases and J by 0 bases, with 22 bases between them. Germline lookup yields CDR1 MGHRA and CDR2 YSYEKL. The CDR3 DNA follows: TGCGCCAGCAGCCGAACTCCCGCCGGAGGCCCTTATAGCAATCAGCCCCAGCATTTT. Translated, it gives CASSRTPAGGPYSNQPQHF.

This chain links TRBV11-2 with TRBJ2-1; TRBD1 matches at 7 bases. Per the germline V gene, CDR1 is SGHAT and CDR2 is FQNNGV. Losses at the gene ends were 5 bases for V and 15 bases for J; bases not matched to a gene: 10. The CDR3 loop spans 12 amino acids. The CDR3 protein is CASSPRDRRRFF. As DNA, the CDR3 is TGTGCCAGCAGCCCCCGGGACAGAAGGCGGTTCTTC.

The gene calls are TRBV7-9 and TRBJ1-6; no definite D call. CDR3 length: 14 residues. V was trimmed by 2 bases and J by 14 bases, leaving 16 bases between them. CDR1 and CDR2 from the germline V gene are SEHNR and FQNEAQ (reference sequence). CDR3 amino acids: CASSLKLGRTTLHF. The DNA for the CDR3 is TGTGCCAGCAGCTTAAAGTTGGGCAGGACTACCCTCCACTTT.

J is TRBJ1-6 and V is TRBV2; tentatively, D is TRBD1 (6 bases). Germline CDR1 reads SNHLY; CDR2 reads FYNNEI. The V end was cut by 7 bases, the J end by 8 bases, with 18 bases between. CDR3 length: 15 residues. The CDR3 protein is CASNQGGGNHSPLHF. The CDR3 bases are TGTGCCAGCAACCAGGGAGGGGGTAATCATTCACCCCTCCACTTT.

The V gene is TRBV19, the J gene TRBJ1-2; 10 positions match TRBD1. V gave up 8 bases and J gave up 6 bases; unmatched junction bases: 6. Germline loops: CDR1 LNHDA, CDR2 SQIVND (reference sequence). The CDR3 extends over 13 amino acids. CDR3 nucleotide sequence: TGTGCCAGTGATTGGGGACAGGGGAATGGCTACACCTTC. It specifies CASDWGQGNGYTF. The full variable domain, completed using reference TRBV19 and TRBJ1-2, is DGGITQSPKYLFRKEGQNVTLSCEQNLNHDAMYWYRQDPGQGLRLIYYSQIVNDFQKGDIAEGYSVSREKKESFPLTVTSAQKNPTAFYLCASDWGQGNGYTFGSGTRLTVV.

The chain carries TRBV5-6 and TRBJ1-4; D is unclear. The CDR3 covers 14 residues. Germline CDR1 reads SGHDT; CDR2 reads YYEEEE. Trimming took 4 bases from V and 0 from J, leaving 7 bases between them. The CDR3 region is CASSLIATNEKLFF. The CDR3 DNA is TGTGCCAGCAGCCTCATAGCAACTAATGAAAAACTGTTTTTT. Supplemented by reference TRBV5-6 and TRBJ1-4, the full variable domain reads DAGVTQSPTHLIKTRGQQVTLRCSPKSGHDTVSWYQQALGQGPQFIFQYYEEEERQRGNFPDRFSGHQFPNYSSELNVNALLLGDSALYLCASSLIATNEKLFFGSGTQLSVL.

The chain uses TRBV20-1 and TRBJ2-5; possible D gene TRBD1, 5 bases. Trimming shortened V by 8 bases and J by 5 bases, and 12 bases separated the two germline ends. This CDR3 is built from 11 residues. CDR1 and CDR2 from the germline V gene are DFQATT and SNEGSKA (reference sequence). CDR3 residues: CSMPQGETQYF. CDR3 nucleotides: TGCAGTATGCCCCAGGGTGAGACCCAGTACTTC.

The V gene is TRBV29-1, the J gene TRBJ2-3; TRBD2 agrees at 12 bases. Germline CDR1 and CDR2: SQVTM and ANQGSEA. The CDR3 contains 19 residues. V lost 0 bases and J lost 4; bases outside the gene matches: 14. The CDR3 is CSVEDPYGGTSGSADTQYF. In nucleotides, the CDR3 is TGCAGCGTTGAAGACCCTTACGGCGGGACTAGCGGGTCGGCAGATACGCAGTATTTT.

A word on this clone: At one of its ends the junction is not consistent with the germline gene, which may arise from a read error. The chain carries TRBV30 and TRBJ2-1; no reliable D call. The CDR3 runs to 13 residues. Germline V CDR1 and CDR2: GTSNPN, SVGIG (reference sequence). The CDR3 DNA reads TGTGCCTGGAGTGGGAGTGGCTACCATGAGCAGTTCTTC. This gives the protein CAWSGSGYHEQFF.

The chain combines TRBV28 with TRBJ2-1, with 9 bases that match TRBD1. Germline CDR1 and CDR2: MDHEN and SYDVKM. V shed 5 bases, J shed 5 bases, and the junction held 7 bases outside the gene matches. CDR3 length: 15 amino acids. CDR3 sequence: CASSIRDRDHNEQFF. The CDR3 DNA reads as TGTGCCAGCAGTATCCGGGACAGGGACCACAATGAGCAGTTCTTC.

The chain joins TRBV3-1 (or the pseudogene TRBV3-2) to TRBJ2-5, with D unclear. Trimming took off 0 bases at V and 0 bases at J, with 11 bases between the two ends. CDR1 is LGHDT, CDR2 YNNKEL, per germline (reference sequence). This CDR3 comprises 16 residues. CDR3 sequence (DNA): TGTGCCAGCAGCCAAGAGTCTATCGGGTACCAAGAGACCCAGTACTTC. This gives the protein CASSQESIGYQETQYF.